This section outlines one TCR beta chain sequence together with its context. The specificity of this receptor is unknown. Base qualities are missing; no much larger clone stands one base away. The time point label here, explained by the study, means: cycle 4 day 1 (C4D1), after more than five weeks of nivolumab. All trial patients had relapsed after autologous stem cell transplantation, with cohorts A, B and C differing in prior brentuximab vedotin exposure. The trial cohort included 45 to 65 patients with relapsed/refractory classical Hodgkin lymphoma, and each patient had a best overall response of complete response, partial response or progressive disease. Trial patients were treated with single-agent nivolumab in the multi-cohort phase II CheckMate 205 trial. An independent review committee assessed best overall response by applying the 2007 International Working Group response criteria. PBMCs from the trial were collected at three points: immediately before nivolumab initiation (C1D1), and during therapy at cycle 2 day 1 and cycle 4 day 1. Peripheral blood was collected in 8 mL Vacutainer Cell Preparation Tubes, from which PBMCs were isolated by centrifugation and then cryopreserved.

These data come from a study of PD-1 blockade in classical Hodgkin lymphoma (dated by TCRdb to about 2020). About the full investigation: Nivolumab dosing was 3 mg/kg intravenously every 2 weeks, continuing until either disease progression or unacceptable toxicity. A peripheral blood immune signature of response to PD-1 blockade in classical Hodgkin lymphoma was defined using TCR beta sequencing and CyTOF.

Based on the germline V gene (reference sequence), the CDR1 and CDR2 sequences are WNHNN and SYGVQD. The CDR3 runs 17 residues from the cysteine to the phenylalanine. The CDR3 DNA has 51 bases and is translated from base 1. Trimmed from V: 1 base; trimmed from J: 12 bases; junction bases lacking a gene match: 18. The Qiagen DNeasy kit was used to extract genomic DNA both from unsorted PBMCs and from the negatively selected CD4+ and CD8+ fractions. TCR beta CDR3 regions were amplified by immunoSEQ multiplex PCR using primers annealing to V and J segments. A synthetic immune receptor repertoire was used to minimize amplification bias, and any residual bias was removed computationally once sequencing was done. Per the original workflow: Repertoire diversity was quantified as the Shannon entropy index using custom Python scripts. Unsorted, CD4+ and CD8+ repertoires were analyzed separately, except in combined analyses where CD4+ and CD8+ sequences were merged in silico. Clonal expansion was defined as a frequency increase of at least 2-fold after treatment compared with C1D1, and clones undetected at baseline were assigned a pseudocount of 0.5. Clones with 0 or 1 copy at C1D1 were classified as singleton clones, and clones with 2 or more copies were classified as non-singleton clones. Clones expanded in unsorted samples were assigned a CD4+, CD8+ or unknown annotation through matching of protein sequences in sorted samples from the same patient. Wilcoxon tests on paired samples were used to test changes in diversity from C1D1 to C4D1. Drawn from immuneACCESS, this table holds only the in-frame rearrangements with V and J called that TCRdb kept. Clones are partly lost; checked studies trace under half to an unresolved V gene and leave the rest unexplained. V and J calls and clone size are those listed in that table; D and trimming were worked out from the DNA. Within this sample are more than 40,000 clones, with 65% to 70% of them counted one time only. The top ten clonotypes cover roughly 3% of the sample.

General conclusions and limits of the study: Lower diversity was seen in patients whose nivolumab began less than 1 year after ASCT, and these patients were left out of later analyses so that immune reconstitution would not confound the results. A significant rise by C4D1 was seen in CD4+ but not CD8+ TCR diversity (p=0.0027 vs p=0.16), with the rise being most apparent in complete responders (p=0.02). The study covered only a single clinical trial cohort, and the causes of the repertoire differences, possibly disease activity or prior therapy, were still not defined. Baseline TCR diversity was reported to be lower in newly diagnosed patients than in healthy donors and to be lower still in relapsed/refractory patients. Trial patients with a complete response had baseline diversity similar to that of newly diagnosed patients, while partial responders and progressors had significantly lower diversity.

Sequenced material: peripheral blood mononuclear cells (PBMCs), taken before the fourth cycle of nivolumab. The receptor was isolated from a human donor with classical Hodgkin lymphoma. This chain joins TRBV10-1 to TRBJ2-1; TRBD1 fits 7 bases in the junction. The sequenced DNA is TGCGCCAGCAGTGAGTTACTAACAGGGGTCCCAATTTTCCGGCAGTTCTTC. This yields the protein CASSELLTGVPIFRQFF.